The clone carrying this T cell receptor beta chain was counted a few times. Its antigen is unknown. These data are taken from a study of blood T cells in healthy people across ages. Study-wide findings and caveats: The CMV status of each donor remained undetermined, and this could have confounded shifts in expanded clonotypes. Estimated diversity across one million T cells was deemed an underestimate.

Next came a second PCR, run for about 7 to 12 cycles, which used a sample-barcoded 5' primer along with a J-beta primer mix. Each cDNA molecule carried a tag from a template-switch adaptor that contained 12 random nucleotides. One entry per CDR3 protein, called by TCRdb with MiXCR from the 5' RACE reads. This sample has more than 1,400,000 distinct CDR3 sequences; about 40% occur once, and the top ten carry 7.9%. The TCR sequence derives from a woman under 30 in good health. The sequencing sample was made of blood.

CDR3 loop: CASSYGDIKTYEQYF. CDR3 DNA sequence: TGTGCCAGCAGCTATGGGGACATCAAAACCTACGAGCAGTACTTC. The chain joins TRBV7-9 to TRBJ2-4; D is perhaps TRBD1 (6 bases). The J call is uncertain, as TRBJ2-7 better fits the DNA end. CDR1 and CDR2 (germline): SEHNR, FQNEAQ (reference sequence). The CDR3 extends over 15 amino acids.